This TCR beta chain was captured by sequencing in a study of response to subunit inactivated influenza vaccine. J lost 6 bases, V lost 4 bases, and 18 bases had no gene match. Germline-derived CDR1 and CDR2 are SGDLS and YYNGEE. This CDR3 spans 19 amino acids. TCRdb reprocessed the RT-PCR reads with MiXCR, giving one entry per CDR3 protein. The sample consists of 600,000 to 700,000 distinct CDR3 sequences, less than 15% of them appearing once. This clonotype showed up just a few times. Its antigen is currently unknown. General study findings and limits: There was a suggestion from the authors that each seasonal influenza vaccination recruits few new T cells.

The sequence derives from a man in his forties or fifties who received an inactivated influenza vaccine. Sequences were derived from PBMCs from blood, sampled roughly 15 days before vaccination. The chain carries TRBV9 and TRBJ2-7; 14 bases map to TRBD2. The CDR3, as DNA: TGTGCCAGCAGCCCTGGACAGGGGAAGACTAGCGGGAGGGTAGGCGAGCAGTACTTC. Protein: CASSPGQGKTSGRVGEQYF.